This T cell receptor (beta chain) was documented in a study of blood T cell repertoires in COVID-19. Turning to the study itself: Acute and convalescent COVID-19 specimens originated in the United States, Italy and Spain. PBMCs, B-cell-depleted T cells, or T cells were the source of the cDNA or gDNA that made up the material.

TCRdb keeps only in-frame clones here, not all; method: immunoSEQ multiplex PCR. The sample records 95,000 to 100,000 clones, roughly 85% being singletons. Germline values: CDR1 LGHNA, CDR2 YNFKEQ. The CDR3 has 16 amino acids. Trimming stripped 1 base from V and 3 bases from J, with 14 bases between. The gene calls are TRBV4-2 and TRBJ2-3; D gene uncertain. Sequencing used peripheral blood. The TCR originated in a woman between 70 and 85 years old with active or convalescent COVID-19. DNA of the CDR3: TGTGCCAGCAGCCAAGTTATATCGAGCGAGACAGATACGCAGTATTTT. Its translation: CASSQVISSETDTQYF.